A single sample gave rise to the 17 T cell receptor beta chains below, sequenced in a study of T cell clonality in common variable immunodeficiency. Using immunoSEQ multiplex PCR, the repertoire was profiled, and TCRdb retains in-frame clones only, with some absent. Altogether more than 35,000 clones were found in the sample, and no singletons occur. Input material: peripheral blood mononuclear cells. Receptors were obtained from a person aged 18-69 years in good health.

Many counts were recorded for this clone. CDR3 sequence: CASSPSRDRGRGYEQYF. The sequenced CDR3 bases are TGTGCCAGTAGTCCATCCCGGGACAGGGGGCGAGGGTACGAG. The V gene is TRBV19, the J gene TRBJ2-7; 12 positions match TRBD1. From the germline J gene comes the end of the CDR3, since the read stops 3 residues before it. This CDR3 region has 17 residues. Per germline, CDR1 LNHDA and CDR2 SQIVND (reference sequence). Trimming took 5 bases from V and 4 from J; bases not matched to a gene: 12.

Ten or more counts support this clone. The CDR3 end is not reached by the read, which stops 3 residues before it; the germline J gene fills it in. The V call is TRBV4-2, the J call TRBJ2-3; D unclear. CDR3 length: 14 amino acids. Trimming stripped 4 bases from V and 2 bases from J, with 10 bases between. Germline CDR1 is LGHNA and CDR2 is YNFKEQ. The sequenced CDR3 bases are TGTGCCAGCAGCCTTTCGCGGCCCACAGATACG. It encodes CASSLSRPTDT. The full CDR3 protein is CASSLSRPTDTQYF.

This clone appeared many times. The CDR3 end lies 3 residues beyond the end of the read and is filled in from the germline J gene. This rearrangement joins TRBV7-9 to TRBJ1-2; D remains unclear. Trimming removed 1 base from V and 4 bases from J, with 10 bases in between. This CDR3 is built from 14 residues. CDR1 and CDR2 (germline): SEHNR, FQNEAQ (reference sequence). The CDR3 DNA, read in part, is TGTGCCAGCAGCTTAGTCGGGGAGAGCTATGGC. Protein: CASSLVGESYG. The whole CDR3 is CASSLVGESYGYTF.

The table lists this clone with many counts. The read ends 3 residues early relative to the CDR3; the germline J gene fills the gap. The chain combines TRBV20-1 with TRBJ1-1; 7 nucleotides align to TRBD1. V dropped 6 bases and J dropped 4; count of bases not matched to a gene: 8. This CDR3 is built from 13 residues. CDR1 and CDR2 (germline): DFQATT, SNEGSKA (reference sequence). The chain's CDR3 is CSASPGQSTEAFF. CDR3 DNA, as far as it was read: TGCAGTGCAAGCCCGGGACAGAGCACTGAA.

This clone was detected ten times or more. The CDR3 end falls 3 residues outside the read, so it is completed with the germline J gene. The chain carries TRBV7-2 and TRBJ2-3; 7 bases agree with TRBD1. Germline CDR1 SGHTA, CDR2 FQGNSA. V shed 6 bases and J 2 bases; nucleotides not matched to a gene: 8. The CDR3 covers 15 residues. The CDR3 region is CASSQTGVPTDTQYF. Partial CDR3 DNA: TGTGCCAGCAGTCAAACAGGGGTACCCACAGATACG.

This clone has a count of ten or more. The read halts 3 residues ahead of the CDR3 end, with the missing end drawn from the germline J gene. This chain joins TRBV7-8 and TRBJ2-7, with 9 bases lining up with TRBD1. Losses at the gene ends were 3 bases for V and 5 bases for J; bases not matched to a gene: 5. Per the germline V gene, CDR1 is SGHVS and CDR2 is FQNEAQ. The CDR3 length is 14 residues. The CDR3 protein is CASSLGTGSHEQYF. The DNA read from the CDR3 is TGTGCCAGCAGCTTGGGGACAGGGAGCCACGAG. The whole variable domain, filled in from reference TRBV7-8 and TRBJ2-7, reads GAGVSQSPRYKVAKRGQDVALRCDPISGHVSLFWYQQALGQGPEFLTYFQNEAQLDKSGLPSDRFFAERPEGSVSTLKIQRTQQEDSAVYLCASSLGTGSHEQYFGPGTRLTVT.

The table lists this clone with many counts. The read finishes 3 residues shy of the CDR3 end, and the germline J gene is used to complete it. The chain combines TRBV5-1 with TRBJ2-3, with D unclear. The CDR3 consists of 15 residues. Germline V gives CDR1 SGHRS, CDR2 YFSETQ. Trimming took off 1 base at V and 2 bases at J, with 11 bases between the two ends. CDR3 sequence: CASSLTVSHTDTQYF. The covered CDR3 bases are TGCGCCAGCAGCTTGACAGTCAGCCACACAGATACG.

This clone was recorded at least ten times. The sequenced fragment ends 3 residues before the CDR3 boundary, so the rest is inferred from the germline J gene. The rearrangement uses TRBV5-1 and TRBJ1-6; 7 bases fit TRBD1. V shed 1 base and J 5 bases; nucleotides not matched to a gene: 6. This CDR3 region has 16 residues. Germline V lookup: CDR1 SGHRS, CDR2 YFSETQ. The CDR3 sequence is CASSLFGQENNSPLHF. The part of the CDR3 DNA that was read is TGCGCCAGCAGCTTGTTTGGACAGGAAAATAATTCACCC.

This clone showed up many times. The sequenced CDR3 bases are TGTGCCAGCAGCTTAGGTATAAATACG. Protein product: CASSLGINT. The CDR3 in full is CASSLGINTQYF. The chain links TRBV7-9 to TRBJ2-3, with D hard to call. Read data end 3 residues before the CDR3 end; the end is taken from the germline J gene. Trimming stripped 1 base from V and 7 bases from J, with 6 bases between. From germline, CDR1 is SEHNR and CDR2 FQNEAQ (reference sequence). CDR3 length: 12 residues. The full variable domain, completed using reference TRBV7-9 and TRBJ2-3, is DTGVSQNPRHKITKRGQNVTFRCDPISEHNRLYWYRQTLGQGPEFLTYFQNEAQLEKSRLLSDRFSAERPKGSFSTLEIQRTEQGDSAMYLCASSLGINTQYFGPGTRLTVL.

This clone was observed many times. Read sequence stops 3 residues before the CDR3 end, and the germline J gene provides the missing end. The chain recombines TRBV7-8 with TRBJ2-7; D is possibly TRBD1 (6 bases). The germline CDR1 and CDR2 sequences are SGHVS and FQNEAQ. The length of the CDR3 is 17 residues. V lost 2 bases to trimming and J lost 0 bases, with 17 bases between them. The sequenced part of the CDR3 DNA is TGTGCCAGCAGCTTAAAGTTCGTAAGGGGGAGCTCCTACGAG. Its translation: CASSLKFVRGSSYE. The whole CDR3 sequence reads CASSLKFVRGSSYEQYF.

This clone was counted at least ten times. The observed sequence ends 3 residues before the CDR3 terminus, with the missing tail filled in from the germline J gene. The chain has TRBV5-1 and TRBJ2-3, with no clear D. Germline-derived CDR1 and CDR2 are SGHRS and YFSETQ. This CDR3 comprises 13 residues. The V gene lost 1 base and the J gene lost 0 bases, with 3 bases spanning the gap. CDR3 loop: CASSLLSTDTQYF. The sequenced CDR3 bases are TGCGCCAGCAGCTTGCTTAGCACAGATACG.

This clone was picked up many times. The sequenced fragment ends 3 residues before the CDR3 boundary, so the rest is inferred from the germline J gene. The chain employs TRBV4-1 and TRBJ2-1; 9 positions agree with TRBD2. The germline CDR1 and CDR2 sequences are MGHRA and YSYEKL. V lost 3 bases, J lost 0 bases, and 6 bases stayed unmatched. This CDR3 comprises 17 residues. The CDR3 here is CASSQGLAASSYNEQFF. CDR3 DNA, as far as it was read: TGCGCCAGCAGCCAGGGACTAGCCGCAAGCTCCTACAATGAG.

This clone was seen at least ten times. The read ends 3 residues early relative to the CDR3; the germline J gene fills the gap. This chain links TRBV20-1 with TRBJ1-5; no reliable D call. V lost 1 base and J 0 bases, leaving 13 bases between the germline ends. Germline CDR1 is DFQATT and CDR2 is SNEGSKA (reference sequence). This CDR3 region has 16 residues. The CDR3 loop reads CSARALLSGSNQPQHF. CDR3 bases read: TGCAGTGCTAGAGCCCTATTAAGCGGTAGCAATCAGCCC.

This clone was seen at least ten times. Coverage ceases 3 residues before the CDR3 finishes, and the germline J gene fills in the end. V and J are TRBV28 and TRBJ1-4; 9 bases match TRBD1. This CDR3 spans 14 amino acids. J was trimmed by 8 bases and V by 8 bases; bases with no gene match: 9. The germline CDR1 and CDR2 sequences are MDHEN and SYDVKM. The CDR3: CASGSGTGQEKLFF. The DNA read from the CDR3 is TGTGCCAGCGGCTCCGGGACAGGGCAGGAAAAA. The full variable domain, with the rest looked up from reference TRBV28 and TRBJ1-4, is DVKVTQSSRYLVKRTGEKVFLECVQDMDHENMFWYRQDPGLGLRLIYFSYDVKMKEKGDIPEGYSVSREKKERFSLILESASTNQTSMYLCASGSGTGQEKLFFGSGTQLSVL.

This clone was recorded many times. The read finishes 3 residues shy of the CDR3 end, and the germline J gene is used to complete it. This chain joins TRBV30 and TRBJ2-1, with 9 bases lining up with TRBD2. J was trimmed by 3 bases and V by 8 bases; bases with no gene match: 8. The CDR3 spans 14 residues. Germline loops: CDR1 GTSNPN, CDR2 SVGIG (reference sequence). CDR3 loop: CAADSSGIYNEQFF. The CDR3 DNA, read in part, is TGTGCCGCGGATTCTAGCGGGATCTACAATGAG. Full variable domain (rest looked up from reference TRBV30 and TRBJ2-1): SQTIHQWPATLVQPVGSPLSLECTVEGTSNPNLYWYRQAAGRGLQLLFYSVGIGQISSEVPQNLSASRPQDRQFILSSKKLLLSDSGFYLCAADSSGIYNEQFFGPGTRLTVL.

The table lists this clone with many counts. The read comes to an end 3 residues before the CDR3 does, leaving the germline J gene to fill in the end. The V and J genes are TRBV5-1 and TRBJ1-2, with unresolved D. Looked up from germline, CDR1 is SGHRS and CDR2 is YFSETQ. This CDR3 is built from 13 residues. The DNA read from the CDR3 is TGCGCCAGCAGCTTGGAGTCGGCACAGGGC. It specifies CASSLESAQG. The whole CDR3 region reads CASSLESAQGYTF.

This clone was counted at least ten times. The read terminates 3 residues before the CDR3 end, so the remaining end is supplied by the germline J gene. The chain uses TRBV5-4 and TRBJ1-2, with 10 bases aligning to TRBD1. The CDR3 runs to 16 residues. From germline, CDR1 is SGHNT and CDR2 YYREEE (reference sequence). The covered CDR3 bases are TGTGCCAGCAGCTTGGAGTTAGTGGACAGGGGGGGCGGC. This sequence encodes CASSLELVDRGGG. The whole CDR3 reads CASSLELVDRGGGYTF.